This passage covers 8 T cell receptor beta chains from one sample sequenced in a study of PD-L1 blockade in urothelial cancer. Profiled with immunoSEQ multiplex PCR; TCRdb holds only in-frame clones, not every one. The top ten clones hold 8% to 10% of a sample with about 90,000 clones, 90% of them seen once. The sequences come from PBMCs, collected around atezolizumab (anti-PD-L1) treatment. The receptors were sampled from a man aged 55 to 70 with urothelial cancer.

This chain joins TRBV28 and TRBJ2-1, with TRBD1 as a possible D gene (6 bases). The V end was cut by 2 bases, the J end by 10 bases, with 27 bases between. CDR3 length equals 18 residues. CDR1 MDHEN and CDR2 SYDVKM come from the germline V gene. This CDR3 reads CASSLPLGGGRKGVEQFF. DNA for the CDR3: TGTGCCAGCAGTTTACCTTTAGGGGGTGGCAGGAAGGGGGTCGAGCAGTTCTTC.

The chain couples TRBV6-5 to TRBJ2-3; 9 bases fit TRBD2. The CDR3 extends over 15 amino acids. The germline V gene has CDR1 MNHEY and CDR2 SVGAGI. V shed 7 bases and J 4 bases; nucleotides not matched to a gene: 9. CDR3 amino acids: CASKWGGRAADTQYF. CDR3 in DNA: TGTGCCAGCAAATGGGGCGGGAGGGCCGCAGATACGCAGTATTTT.

The chain's CDR3 is CASSPRAGWNQPQHF. The CDR3 coding sequence is TGCGCCAGCAGCCCAAGGGCAGGGTGGAATCAGCCCCAGCATTTT. The V and J genes are TRBV5-1 and TRBJ1-5; tentatively, D is TRBD1 (5 bases). Germline CDR1 reads SGHRS; CDR2 reads YFSETQ. The CDR3 contains 15 residues. The germline V and J ends were trimmed by 4 bases and 4 bases, with 15 bases remaining between them.

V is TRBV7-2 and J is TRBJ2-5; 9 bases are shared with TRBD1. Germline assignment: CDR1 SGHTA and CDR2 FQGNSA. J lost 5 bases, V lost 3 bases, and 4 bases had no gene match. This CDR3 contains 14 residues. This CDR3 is CASSFDRGGETQYF. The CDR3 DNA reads TGTGCCAGCAGCTTTGACAGGGGGGGGGAGACCCAGTACTTC.

The CDR3 reads CASSRDQGNYGYTF. The CDR3 DNA reads TGTGCCAGCAGCCGCGATCAGGGGAACTATGGCTACACCTTC. The chain recombines TRBV5-5 with TRBJ1-2; maybe TRBD1 (6 bases). Germline V gives CDR1 SGHKS, CDR2 YYEKEE (reference sequence). The CDR3 covers 14 residues. The V end lost 4 bases, the J end lost 2 bases, and 12 bases lay between the germline ends.

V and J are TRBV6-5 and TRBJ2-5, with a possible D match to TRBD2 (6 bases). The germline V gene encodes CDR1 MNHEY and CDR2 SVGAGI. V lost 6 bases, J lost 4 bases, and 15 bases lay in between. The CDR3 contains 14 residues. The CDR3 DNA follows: TGTGCCAGCAGGGAAAGGGACTGGCGAGAGACCCAGTACTTC. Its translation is CASRERDWRETQYF.

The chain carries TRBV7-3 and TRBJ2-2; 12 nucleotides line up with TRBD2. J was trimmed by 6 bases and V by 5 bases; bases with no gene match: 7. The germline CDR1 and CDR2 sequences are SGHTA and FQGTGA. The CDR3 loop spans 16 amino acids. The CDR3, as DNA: TGTGCCAGCAGCCTTAGACTAGCGGGAGTGGCCGGGGAGCTGTTTTTT. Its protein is CASSLRLAGVAGELFF.

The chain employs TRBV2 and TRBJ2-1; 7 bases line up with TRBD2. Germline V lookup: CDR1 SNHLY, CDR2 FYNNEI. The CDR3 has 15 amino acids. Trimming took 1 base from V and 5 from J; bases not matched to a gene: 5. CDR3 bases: TGTGCCAGCAGTGAAGGGCAGGGAGGGAACAATGAGCAGTTCTTC. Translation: CASSEGQGGNNEQFF.